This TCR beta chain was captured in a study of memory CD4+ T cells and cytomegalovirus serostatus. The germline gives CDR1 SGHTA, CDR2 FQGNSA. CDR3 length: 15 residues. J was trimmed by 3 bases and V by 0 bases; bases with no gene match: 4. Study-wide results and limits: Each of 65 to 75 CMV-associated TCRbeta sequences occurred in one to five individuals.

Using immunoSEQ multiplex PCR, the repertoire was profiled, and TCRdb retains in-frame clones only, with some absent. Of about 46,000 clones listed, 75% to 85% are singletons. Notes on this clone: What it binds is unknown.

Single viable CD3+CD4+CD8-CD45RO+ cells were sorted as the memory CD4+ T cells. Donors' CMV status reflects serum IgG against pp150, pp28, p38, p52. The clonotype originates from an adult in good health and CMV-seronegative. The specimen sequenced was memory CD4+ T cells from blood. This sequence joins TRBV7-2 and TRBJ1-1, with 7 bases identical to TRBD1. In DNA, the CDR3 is TGTGCCAGCAGCTTAGCAGGACAGGCGTACACTGAAGCTTTCTTT. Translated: CASSLAGQAYTEAFF.